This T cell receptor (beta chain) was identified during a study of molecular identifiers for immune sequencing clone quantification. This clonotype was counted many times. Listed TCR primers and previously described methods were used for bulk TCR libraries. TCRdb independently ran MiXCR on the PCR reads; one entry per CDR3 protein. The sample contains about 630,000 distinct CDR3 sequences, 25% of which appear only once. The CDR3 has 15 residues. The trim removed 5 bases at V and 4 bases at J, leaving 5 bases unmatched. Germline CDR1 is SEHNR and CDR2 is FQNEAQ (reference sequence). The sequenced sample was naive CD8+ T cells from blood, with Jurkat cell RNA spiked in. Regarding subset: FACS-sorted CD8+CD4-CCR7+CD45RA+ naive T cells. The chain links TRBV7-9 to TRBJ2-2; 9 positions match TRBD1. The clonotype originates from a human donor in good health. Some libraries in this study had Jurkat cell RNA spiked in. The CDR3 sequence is CASSARDRATGELFF. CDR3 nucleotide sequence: TGTGCCAGCAGCGCCCGGGACAGGGCCACCGGGGAGCTGTTTTTT.